This entry lists 30 T cell receptor beta chains sequenced from one sample in a study of blood T cells in healthy people across ages. A second PCR, run for about 6 to 12 cycles, used a sample-barcoded 5' primer plus a J-beta primer mix. TCRdb processed the 5' RACE reads anew with MiXCR; each CDR3 protein has one entry. The top ten clones hold 4% of a sample with over a million distinct CDR3 sequences, 42% of them seen once. Sequenced material: blood. The receptors originated from a woman aged 18-35 years in good health.

This clonotype was seen a few times. Written as DNA, the CDR3 is TGCGCCAGCACCTCGGGGGTCGGAGCAGATACGCAGTATTTT. Translated, it gives CASTSGVGADTQYF. The chain employs TRBV10-1 and TRBJ2-3, with D possibly matching TRBD2 (6 bases). The CDR3 runs to 14 residues. The germline gives CDR1 WNHNN, CDR2 SYGVQD (reference sequence). The V end lost 7 bases, the J end lost 4 bases, and 15 bases lay between the germline ends.

This clonotype was detected only a few times. The chain has TRBV20-1 and TRBJ1-2; 7 bases agree with TRBD1. With 5 bases clipped from V and 4 bases from J, the junction kept 7 bases outside the gene matches. The CDR3 has 13 amino acids. Germline CDR1 is DFQATT and CDR2 is SNEGSKA (reference sequence). CDR3 residues: CSAGDRRTYGYTF. The CDR3 DNA is TGCAGTGCTGGGGACAGAAGGACCTATGGCTACACCTTC.

This chain joins TRBV10-3 and TRBJ2-7; D may match TRBD1 or TRBD2 (5 bases each). Trimming pared 3 bases from V and 2 bases from J, leaving 14 bases between. The CDR3 has 15 residues. Germline assignment: CDR1 ENHRY and CDR2 SYGVKD. The CDR3 spells CAISEGSPGPYEQYF. DNA of the CDR3: TGTGCCATCAGTGAAGGGTCGCCGGGGCCCTACGAGCAGTACTTC.

This clonotype was found many times. The genes are TRBV28 and TRBJ2-1, with 8 positions matching TRBD2. Per germline, CDR1 MDHEN and CDR2 SYDVKM. The CDR3 has 12 residues. J was trimmed by 7 bases and V by 6 bases; bases with no gene match: 2. CDR3 region: CASSGLANEQFF. The CDR3 DNA sequence: TGTGCCAGCAGCGGACTAGCAAATGAGCAGTTCTTC.

This clonotype was observed many times. The chain recombines TRBV3-1 with TRBJ2-7; unclear D gene. CDR1 is LGHDT and CDR2 is YNNKEL in the germline V gene (reference sequence). V was clipped by 1 base and J by 0 bases, with 4 bases between them. CDR3 length equals 13 residues. CDR3 region: CASSQASSYEQYF. CDR3 coding DNA: TGTGCCAGCAGCCAAGCTAGCTCCTACGAGCAGTACTTC.

The rearrangement uses TRBV12-5 and TRBJ2-1; the D gene is possibly TRBD1 (6 bases). The V and J ends lost 0 bases and 7 bases respectively, with 13 bases between them. The CDR3 totals 15 residues. Germline CDR1 is LGHNT and CDR2 is FRNRAP. CDR3 nucleotides: TGTGCTAGTGGTTTGGTACTTGGGGGCGGTAATGAGCAGTTCTTC. Translated, it gives CASGLVLGGGNEQFF.

The genes are TRBV5-1 and TRBJ2-7; unclear D gene. Germline V gene sequence: CDR1 SGHRS, CDR2 YFSETQ. V lost 0 bases and J 3 bases, leaving 10 bases between the germline ends. CDR3 size: 14 residues. The CDR3 spells CASSLGQTIYEQYF. The CDR3 coding sequence is TGCGCCAGCAGCTTGGGGCAGACAATCTACGAGCAGTACTTC.

This clonotype appeared a few times. This sequence joins TRBV29-1 and TRBJ2-7, with TRBD1 identical over 11 bases. Germline trimming cut 6 bases from V and 4 bases from J; bases unmatched to any gene: 11. The CDR3 consists of 15 residues. Germline CDR1 SQVTM, CDR2 ANQGSEA. CDR3 amino acids: CSVIPGQGVGYEQYF. CDR3 bases: TGCAGCGTAATTCCGGGACAGGGGGTGGGGTACGAGCAGTACTTC.

This clonotype was seen ten or more times. The V call is TRBV29-1, the J call TRBJ1-2; D gene uncertain. Per germline, CDR1 SQVTM and CDR2 ANQGSEA. Trimming removed 7 bases from V and 4 bases from J, with 10 bases in between. The CDR3 is 11 amino acids. The CDR3 DNA is TGCAGCGCCAGGTCGACCTATGGCTACACCTTC. Amino acids: CSARSTYGYTF.

In this sample, this clonotype turned up a few times. The chain recombines TRBV20-1 with TRBJ2-3; 7 bases map to TRBD2. The CDR3 extends over 13 amino acids. Per the germline V gene, CDR1 is DFQATT and CDR2 is SNEGSKA (reference sequence). J gave up 0 bases and V 8 bases, and 5 bases lay outside the gene matches. The CDR3 is CSPPGGSTDTQYF. In DNA form, the CDR3 reads TGCAGTCCCCCGGGAGGAAGCACAGATACGCAGTATTTT.

J is TRBJ2-4 and V is TRBV29-1; 12 bases are a match to TRBD1. The last part of the DNA fits TRBJ2-7 better; the J call may be wrong. The CDR3 is 16 amino acids. Germline values: CDR1 SQVTM, CDR2 ANQGSEA. CDR3 DNA: TGCAGCGTTGAAGATAATCCGGGACAGGGGGCTGGCGAGCAGTACTTC. Translated, it gives CSVEDNPGQGAGEQYF.

The J gene is TRBJ1-4, the V gene TRBV18; TRBD1 is a possible D gene (5 bases). This CDR3 contains 16 residues. Germline CDR1 KGHSH, CDR2 LQKENI. Between the trimmed V and J ends, which lost 5 bases and 0 bases, there was a span of 13 bases. CDR3 residues: CASSDQAGATNEKLFF. The CDR3 nucleotides are TGTGCCAGCTCAGACCAAGCGGGGGCAACTAATGAAAAACTGTTTTTT.

In its sample, this clonotype was seen a few times. V and J are TRBV7-8 and TRBJ1-2; TRBD1 might be the D (6 bases). Germline-derived CDR1 and CDR2 are SGHVS and FQNEAQ. CDR3 length: 13 amino acids. With 5 bases removed from V and 6 bases from J, the gap between germline ends came to 13 bases. The CDR3 here is CASSHDRLNGYTF. In DNA form, the CDR3 reads TGTGCCAGCAGCCACGACAGGCTGAATGGCTACACCTTC.

The chain links TRBV5-1 to TRBJ1-2; 7 bases fit TRBD1. In germline, CDR1 is SGHRS, CDR2 YFSETQ. Unmatched junction bases numbered 5, after V lost 6 bases and J lost 3 bases. This CDR3 contains 13 residues. The CDR3 nucleotides read TGCGCCAGCATCGGGGACAGTGACTATGGCTACACCTTC. As protein: CASIGDSDYGYTF.

V usage is TRBV12-3 or TRBV12-4 and J usage is TRBJ1-5, with D possibly TRBD1 on 5 matching bases. Trimming removed 5 bases at V and 6 bases at J, with 17 bases between. This CDR3 contains 15 residues. CDR3 residues: CASSLTWGAGQPQHF. The DNA of the CDR3 is TGTGCCAGCAGTCTGACTTGGGGCGCGGGTCAGCCCCAGCATTTT.

V usage is TRBV18 and J usage is TRBJ2-7; no definite D call. V was shortened by 6 bases and J by 0 bases, with 15 bases between the two germline ends. There are 15 residues in the CDR3. Germline V gives CDR1 KGHSH, CDR2 LQKENI. The CDR3 nucleotides are TGTGCCAGCTCGCACACGGCCCGAAGCTCCTACGAGCAGTACTTC. Its protein product is CASSHTARSSYEQYF. The full variable domain, completed using reference TRBV18 and TRBJ2-7, is NAGVMQNPRHLVRRRGQEARLRCSPMKGHSHVYWYRQLPEEGLKFMVYLQKENIIDESGMPKERFSAEFPKEGPSILRIQQVVRGDSAAYFCASSHTARSSYEQYFGPGTRLTVT.

Remarks on this clonotype: This may come from a read error, since a much larger clone is one base off. The V gene is TRBV7-9, the J gene TRBJ2-3, with D hard to call. With 6 bases removed from V and 4 bases from J, the gap between germline ends came to 5 bases. Germline loops: CDR1 SEHNR, CDR2 FQNEAQ (reference sequence). The CDR3 totals 11 residues. The CDR3 nucleotides read TGTGCCAGCAGACCCGCAGATACGCAGTATTTT. Encoded protein: CASRPADTQYF.

This chain joins TRBV10-3 and TRBJ1-1; D not resolved. V lost 7 bases, J lost 1 base, and 10 bases lay in between. This CDR3 spans 13 amino acids. Germline loops: CDR1 ENHRY, CDR2 SYGVKD. Here the CDR3 DNA reads TGTGCCATCACCCCCAAACCGAACACTGAAGCTTTCTTT. It is translated as CAITPKPNTEAFF.

This clonotype was seen a handful of times. This chain joins TRBV12-3 or TRBV12-4 and TRBJ2-1; tentative D call: TRBD2 (7 bases). V was shortened by 7 bases and J by 8 bases, with 21 bases between the two germline ends. The CDR3 spans 15 residues. The CDR3 region is CASTSIGGRNDEQFF. The CDR3 bases are TGTGCCAGCACATCTATCGGGGGGCGTAACGATGAGCAGTTCTTC.

This sequence joins TRBV12-3 or TRBV12-4 and TRBJ2-1; 9 bases line up with TRBD1. There are 16 residues in the CDR3. Trimming at V came to 0 bases and at J to 6 bases, leaving 6 bases not matched to a gene. The CDR3 sequence: CASSLARGQGFNEQFF. Here the CDR3 DNA reads TGTGCCAGCAGTTTAGCGAGAGGACAGGGGTTCAATGAGCAGTTCTTC.

V usage is TRBV7-6 and J usage is TRBJ2-1, with 11 positions matching TRBD2. This CDR3 spans 14 amino acids. J gave up 12 bases and V 1 base, and 5 bases lay outside the gene matches. Germline assignment: CDR1 SGHVS and CDR2 FNYEAQ. For the CDR3, the DNA is TGTGCCAGCAGCTTAGTACTAGCGGGAGAATTGCAGTTCTTC. This translates into CASSLVLAGELQFF.

The rearrangement links TRBV7-8 to TRBJ2-4; the D is unclear. The assigned J gene may be wrong: the sequence end matches TRBJ2-7 better. CDR3 size: 13 residues. The germline CDR1 and CDR2 sequences are SGHVS and FQNEAQ. CDR3: CASSLGKTDEQYF. CDR3 DNA sequence: TGTGCCAGCAGCTTAGGGAAGACCGACGAGCAGTACTTC.

The rearrangement links TRBV10-3 to TRBJ1-5; tentatively, D is TRBD1 (5 bases). Germline V gene sequence: CDR1 ENHRY, CDR2 SYGVKD. Trimming took 6 bases from V and 3 from J, leaving 9 bases between them. The CDR3 is 13 amino acids. The CDR3 DNA reads TGTGCCATCAGGAGGGGACCCAATCAGCCCCAGCATTTT. Translation gives CAIRRGPNQPQHF.

The gene calls are TRBV7-2 and TRBJ1-2, with a weak D call TRBD1 (5 bases). The CDR3 totals 13 residues. Trimming took 5 bases from V and 5 from J, leaving 12 bases between them. Germline lookup yields CDR1 SGHTA and CDR2 FQGNSA. Here the CDR3 reads CASSQDSQYGYTF. In nucleotides, the CDR3 is TGTGCCAGCAGCCAAGACAGCCAATATGGCTACACCTTC.

The chain is built from TRBV25-1 and TRBJ1-5, with D hard to call. Germline V lookup: CDR1 MGHDK, CDR2 SYGVNS. V was shortened by 3 bases and J by 2 bases, with 14 bases between the two germline ends. CDR3 size: 16 residues. The CDR3 region is CASSDSRGLGNQPQHF. CDR3 bases: TGTGCCAGCAGTGATTCACGAGGGCTTGGCAATCAGCCCCAGCATTTT.

The chain employs TRBV25-1 and TRBJ2-6, with D perhaps TRBD1 (6 bases). Germline loops: CDR1 MGHDK, CDR2 SYGVNS. This CDR3 region has 15 residues. The V end was cut by 3 bases, the J end by 2 bases, with 8 bases between. This CDR3 reads CASSDPGAGANVLTF. In nucleotides, the CDR3 is TGTGCCAGCAGTGACCCAGGGGCTGGGGCCAACGTCCTGACTTTC.

DNA for the CDR3: TGTGCCAGCAGAAATCCCCCGGGGGTCTATGGCTACACCTTC. Protein sequence: CASRNPPGVYGYTF. This sequence joins TRBV28 and TRBJ1-2; D might be TRBD1 (5 bases). Germline assignment: CDR1 MDHEN and CDR2 SYDVKM. CDR3 length: 14 amino acids. V lost 6 bases to trimming and J lost 4 bases, with 15 bases between them.

V is TRBV5-1 and J is TRBJ2-2; no reliable D call. The germline V gene has CDR1 SGHRS and CDR2 YFSETQ. This CDR3 comprises 13 residues. V dropped 0 bases and J dropped 5 bases, with 5 bases sitting between them. The CDR3 coding sequence is TGCGCCAGCAGCTTGGACAGAACCGGGGAGCTGTTTTTT. This translates into CASSLDRTGELFF.

The chain combines TRBV20-1 with TRBJ2-1; D not resolved. The germline V gene encodes CDR1 DFQATT and CDR2 SNEGSKA (reference sequence). CDR3 length: 13 residues. V shed 5 bases and J shed 1 base, with 9 bases lying between them. The CDR3 DNA is TGCAGTGCTCCGCAGACTTCCTACAATGAGCAGTTCTTC. Its protein product is CSAPQTSYNEQFF.

The chain employs TRBV25-1 and TRBJ1-5, with 7 bases matching TRBD1. The CDR3 has 15 amino acids. Germline-derived CDR1 and CDR2 are MGHDK and SYGVNS. V lost 7 bases and J lost 4; bases outside the gene matches: 10. The CDR3 nucleotides are TGTGCCAGCATTCGACAGGGTTATCGGAATCAGCCCCAGCATTTT. It specifies CASIRQGYRNQPQHF.